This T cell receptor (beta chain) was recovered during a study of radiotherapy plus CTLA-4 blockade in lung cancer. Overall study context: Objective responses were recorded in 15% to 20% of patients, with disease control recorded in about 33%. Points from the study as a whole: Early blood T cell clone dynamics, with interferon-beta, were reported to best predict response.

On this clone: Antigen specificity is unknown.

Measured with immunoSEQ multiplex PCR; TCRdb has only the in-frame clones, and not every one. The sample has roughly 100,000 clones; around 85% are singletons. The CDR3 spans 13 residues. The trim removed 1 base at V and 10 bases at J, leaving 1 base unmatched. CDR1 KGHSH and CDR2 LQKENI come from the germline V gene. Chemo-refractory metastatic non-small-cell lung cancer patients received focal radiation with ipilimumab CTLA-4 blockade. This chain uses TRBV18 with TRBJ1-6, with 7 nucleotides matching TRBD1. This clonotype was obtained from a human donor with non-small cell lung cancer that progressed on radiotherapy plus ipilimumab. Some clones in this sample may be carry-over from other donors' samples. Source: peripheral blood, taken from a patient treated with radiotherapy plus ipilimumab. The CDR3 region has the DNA TGTGCCAGCTCACCACGGGACAGCTCACCCCTCCACTTT. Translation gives CASSPRDSSPLHF.